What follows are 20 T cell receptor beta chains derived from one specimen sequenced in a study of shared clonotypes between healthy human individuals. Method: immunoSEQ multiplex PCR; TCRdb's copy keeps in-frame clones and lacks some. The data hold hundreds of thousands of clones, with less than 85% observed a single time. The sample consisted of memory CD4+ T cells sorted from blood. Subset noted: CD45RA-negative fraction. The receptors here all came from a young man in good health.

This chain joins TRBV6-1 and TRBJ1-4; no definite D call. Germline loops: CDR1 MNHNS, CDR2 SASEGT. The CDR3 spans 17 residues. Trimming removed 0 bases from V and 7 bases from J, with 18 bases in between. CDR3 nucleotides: TGTGCCAGCAGTGAAGCGGGCAGGATCATTGGAGGTGAAAAACTGTTTTTT. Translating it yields CASSEAGRIIGGEKLFF.

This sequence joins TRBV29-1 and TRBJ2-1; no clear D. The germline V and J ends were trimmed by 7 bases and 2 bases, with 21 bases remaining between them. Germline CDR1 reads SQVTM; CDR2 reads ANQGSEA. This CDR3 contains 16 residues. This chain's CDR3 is CSAPRPGLAPYNEQFF. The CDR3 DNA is TGCAGCGCCCCTCGACCGGGCCTCGCTCCCTACAATGAGCAGTTCTTC.

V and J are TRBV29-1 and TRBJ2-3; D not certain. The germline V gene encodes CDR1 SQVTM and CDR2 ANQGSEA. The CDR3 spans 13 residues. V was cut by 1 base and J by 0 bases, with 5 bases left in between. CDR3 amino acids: CSVEVPSTDTQYF. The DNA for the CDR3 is TGCAGCGTTGAAGTTCCTAGCACAGATACGCAGTATTTT.

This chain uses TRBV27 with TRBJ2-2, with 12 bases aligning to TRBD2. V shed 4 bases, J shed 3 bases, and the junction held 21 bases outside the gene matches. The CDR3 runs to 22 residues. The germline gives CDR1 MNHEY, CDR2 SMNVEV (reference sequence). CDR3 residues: CASSSYYRWILAGGEDTGELFF. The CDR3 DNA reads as TGTGCCAGCAGTTCCTATTATAGATGGATACTAGCGGGAGGAGAGGACACCGGGGAGCTGTTTTTT.

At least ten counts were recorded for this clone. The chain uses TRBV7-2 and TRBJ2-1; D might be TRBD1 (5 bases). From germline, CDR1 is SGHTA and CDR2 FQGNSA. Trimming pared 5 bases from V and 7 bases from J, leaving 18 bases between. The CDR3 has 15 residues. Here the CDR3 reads CASSLGRVPTNEQFF. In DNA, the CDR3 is TGTGCCAGCAGCCTGGGCAGGGTACCTACTAATGAGCAGTTCTTC.

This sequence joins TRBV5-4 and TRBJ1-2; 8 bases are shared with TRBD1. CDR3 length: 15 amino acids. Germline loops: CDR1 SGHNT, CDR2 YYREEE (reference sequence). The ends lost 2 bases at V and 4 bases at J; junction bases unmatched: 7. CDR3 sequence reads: CASSFRQDRGYGYTF. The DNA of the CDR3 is TGTGCCAGCAGCTTTAGACAAGACAGGGGCTATGGCTACACCTTC.

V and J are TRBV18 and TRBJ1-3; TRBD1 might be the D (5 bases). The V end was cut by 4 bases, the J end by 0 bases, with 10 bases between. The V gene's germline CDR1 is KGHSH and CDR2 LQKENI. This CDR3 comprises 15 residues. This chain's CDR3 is CASSLDGGSGNTIYF. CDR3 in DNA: TGTGCCAGCTCACTGGATGGGGGCTCTGGAAACACCATATATTTT. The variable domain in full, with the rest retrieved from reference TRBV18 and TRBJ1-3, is NAGVMQNPRHLVRRRGQEARLRCSPMKGHSHVYWYRQLPEEGLKFMVYLQKENIIDESGMPKERFSAEFPKEGPSILRIQQVVRGDSAAYFCASSLDGGSGNTIYFGEGSWLTVV.

Here the CDR3 reads CASRFGQGFDQPQHF. Written as DNA, the CDR3 is TGTGCCAGCAGGTTCGGACAGGGGTTCGATCAGCCCCAGCATTTT. The rearrangement uses TRBV5-6 and TRBJ1-5; the match to TRBD1 covers 9 bases. With V trimmed by 5 bases and J by 5 bases, 8 bases remained unmatched. The germline V gene has CDR1 SGHDT and CDR2 YYEEEE. The CDR3 consists of 15 residues. Full variable domain (missing parts from reference TRBV5-6 and TRBJ1-5): DAGVTQSPTHLIKTRGQQVTLRCSPKSGHDTVSWYQQALGQGPQFIFQYYEEEERQRGNFPDRFSGHQFPNYSSELNVNALLLGDSALYLCASRFGQGFDQPQHFGDGTRLSIL.

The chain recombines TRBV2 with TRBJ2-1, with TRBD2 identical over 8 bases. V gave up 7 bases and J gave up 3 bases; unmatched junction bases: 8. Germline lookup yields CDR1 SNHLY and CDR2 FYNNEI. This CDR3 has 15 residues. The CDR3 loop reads CASTEALAGYNEQFF. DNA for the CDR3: TGTGCCAGCACCGAGGCCCTAGCGGGCTACAATGAGCAGTTCTTC.

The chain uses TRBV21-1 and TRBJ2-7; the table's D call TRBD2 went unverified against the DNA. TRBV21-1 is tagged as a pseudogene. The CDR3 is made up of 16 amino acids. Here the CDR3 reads CASSNPPGDFPYEQYF. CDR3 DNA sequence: TGTGCCAGCAGCAACCCTCCCGGAGACTTCCCCTACGAGCAGTACTTC.

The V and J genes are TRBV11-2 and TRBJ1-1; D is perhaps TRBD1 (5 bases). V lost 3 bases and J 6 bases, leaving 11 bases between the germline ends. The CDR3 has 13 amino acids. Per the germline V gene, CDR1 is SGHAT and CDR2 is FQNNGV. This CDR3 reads CASSFTGTPEAFF. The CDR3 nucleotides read TGTGCCAGCAGCTTTACCGGGACGCCTGAAGCTTTCTTT.

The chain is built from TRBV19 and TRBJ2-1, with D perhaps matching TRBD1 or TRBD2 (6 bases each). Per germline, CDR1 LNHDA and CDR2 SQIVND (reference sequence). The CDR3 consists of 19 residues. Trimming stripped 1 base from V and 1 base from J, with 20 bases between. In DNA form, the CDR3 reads TGTGCCAGTAGTATAGTTGGGGGGTTTACAGGGTTTTCCTACAATGAGCAGTTCTTC. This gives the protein CASSIVGGFTGFSYNEQFF.

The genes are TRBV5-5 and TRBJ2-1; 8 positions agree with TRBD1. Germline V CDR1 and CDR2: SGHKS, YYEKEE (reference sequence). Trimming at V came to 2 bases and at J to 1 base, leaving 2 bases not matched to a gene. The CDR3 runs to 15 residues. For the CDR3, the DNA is TGTGCCAGCAGCTTAACAGGGGGATCCTACAATGAGCAGTTCTTC. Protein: CASSLTGGSYNEQFF.

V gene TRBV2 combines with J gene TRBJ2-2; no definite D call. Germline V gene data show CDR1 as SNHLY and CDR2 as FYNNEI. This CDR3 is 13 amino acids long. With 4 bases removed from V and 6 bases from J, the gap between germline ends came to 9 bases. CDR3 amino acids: CASSVGLPGELFF. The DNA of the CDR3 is TGTGCCAGCAGTGTTGGGCTCCCCGGGGAGCTGTTTTTT.

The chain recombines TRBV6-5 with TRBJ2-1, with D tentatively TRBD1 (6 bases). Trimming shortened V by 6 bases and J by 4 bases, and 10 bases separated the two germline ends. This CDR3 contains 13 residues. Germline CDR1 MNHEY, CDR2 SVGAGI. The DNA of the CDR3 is TGTGCCAGCAGCCGGGACAATTACAATGAGCAGTTCTTC. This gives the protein CASSRDNYNEQFF.

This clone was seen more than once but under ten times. DNA of the CDR3: TGTGCCAGCAGTGTCACAGGGGGCAACTATGGCTACACCTTC. Translating gives CASSVTGGNYGYTF. This rearrangement joins TRBV28 to TRBJ1-2, with TRBD1 identical over 9 bases. Germline CDR1 MDHEN, CDR2 SYDVKM. The CDR3 contains 14 residues. Trimming cost V 5 bases and J 2 bases; bases outside gene matches: 3.

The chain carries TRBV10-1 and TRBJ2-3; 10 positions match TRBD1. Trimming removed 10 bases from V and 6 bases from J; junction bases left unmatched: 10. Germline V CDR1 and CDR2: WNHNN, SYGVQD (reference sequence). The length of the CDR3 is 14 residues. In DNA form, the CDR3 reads TGCGCCACAGAGGACCGGACAGGGGGTGATACGCAGTATTTT. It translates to CATEDRTGGDTQYF.

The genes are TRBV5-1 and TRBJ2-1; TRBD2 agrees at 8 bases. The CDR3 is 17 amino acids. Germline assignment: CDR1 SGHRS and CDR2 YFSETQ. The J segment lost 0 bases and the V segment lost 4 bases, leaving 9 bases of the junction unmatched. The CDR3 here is CASSHQLGTSSYNEQFF. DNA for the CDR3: TGCGCCAGCAGCCACCAACTAGGGACTAGCTCCTACAATGAGCAGTTCTTC.

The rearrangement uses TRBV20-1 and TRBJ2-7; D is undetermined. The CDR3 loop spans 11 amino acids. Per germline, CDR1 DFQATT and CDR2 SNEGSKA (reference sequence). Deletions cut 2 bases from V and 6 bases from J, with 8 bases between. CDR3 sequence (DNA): TGCAGTGCTAGAATAAATCGCGAGCAGTACTTC. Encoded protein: CSARINREQYF.

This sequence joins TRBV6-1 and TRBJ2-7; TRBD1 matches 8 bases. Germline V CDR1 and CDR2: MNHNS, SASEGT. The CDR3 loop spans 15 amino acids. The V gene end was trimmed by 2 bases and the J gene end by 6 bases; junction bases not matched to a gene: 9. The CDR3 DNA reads TGTGCCAGCAGTGAACCGAGACAGGGGCTGTTCGAGCAGTACTTC. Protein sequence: CASSEPRQGLFEQYF.